The 27 T cell receptor beta chains listed next were all sequenced from one sample in a study of graft-versus-host responses after intestinal transplantation. These receptors are not linked to any known antigen. Profiled with immunoSEQ multiplex PCR; TCRdb holds only in-frame clones, not every one. The sample has some 84,000 clones; roughly four fifths are singletons. The sample consisted of unstimulated CD4+ T cells sorted from spleen or lymph node cells, taken before intestinal transplant. The receptors were sampled from a human donor who received an intestinal transplant.

CDR3 sequence: CASSSLDRQWNQPQHF. CDR3 DNA sequence: TGTGCCAGCTCATCTCTCGACAGGCAATGGAATCAGCCCCAGCATTTT. V and J are TRBV18 and TRBJ1-5, with a weak D call TRBD1 (6 bases). This CDR3 is built from 16 residues. Germline-derived CDR1 and CDR2 are KGHSH and LQKENI. Trimming took off 5 bases at V and 4 bases at J, with 18 bases between the two ends. Based on the CDR3 plus reference TRBV18 and TRBJ1-5, the full variable domain is NAGVMQNPRHLVRRRGQEARLRCSPMKGHSHVYWYRQLPEEGLKFMVYLQKENIIDESGMPKERFSAEFPKEGPSILRIQQVVRGDSAAYFCASSSLDRQWNQPQHFGDGTRLSIL.

The chain combines TRBV6-1 with TRBJ1-4, with 7 bases that match TRBD1. Germline V gene lookup returns CDR1 MNHNS and CDR2 SASEGT. V was pared by 2 bases and J by 2 bases, with 2 bases of the junction left unmatched. The CDR3 sequence is 15 residues long. The chain's CDR3 is CASSELTGTNEKLFF. In DNA form, the CDR3 reads TGTGCCAGCAGTGAACTGACAGGGACTAATGAAAAACTGTTTTTT.

As to this clone: At one end, the junction sequence differs from germline, possibly due to a read error. The genes are TRBV11-2 and TRBJ2-5; D is possibly TRBD2 (7 bases). The CDR3 is made up of 15 amino acids. Germline values: CDR1 SGHAT, CDR2 FQNNGV. The chain's CDR3 is CASSLGGVAVETQYF. In nucleotides, the CDR3 is TGTGCCAGCAGTTTAGGGGGGGTGGCGGTTGAGACCCAGTACTTC.

As DNA, the CDR3 is TGTGCCAGCACCCCGGACAGGGGGGATGAGCAGTTCTTC. Its translation: CASTPDRGDEQFF. The chain couples TRBV6-1 to TRBJ2-1, with 10 bases matching TRBD1. Trimming removed 7 bases from V and 8 bases from J; junction bases left unmatched: 5. Germline V gene lookup returns CDR1 MNHNS and CDR2 SASEGT. This CDR3 has 13 amino acids.

V is TRBV7-2 and J is TRBJ2-1; possibly TRBD1 for D (5 bases). The germline gives CDR1 SGHTA, CDR2 FQGNSA. Trimming removed 5 bases at V and 10 bases at J, with 12 bases between. The CDR3 runs 12 residues. CDR3 bases: TGTGCCAGCAGCCCCGACAGCCAGGAGCAGTTCTTC. Amino acid sequence: CASSPDSQEQFF.

This chain connects TRBV6-1 to TRBJ1-6; D ambiguous. Germline CDR1 reads MNHNS; CDR2 reads SASEGT. V lost 8 bases and J 6 bases, leaving 11 bases between the germline ends. This CDR3 region has 13 residues. CDR3 in amino acids: CASLGLANSPLHF. CDR3 sequence (DNA): TGTGCCAGCCTAGGACTCGCTAATTCACCCCTCCACTTT.

The chain combines TRBV7-6 with TRBJ2-5; the match to TRBD2 covers 11 bases. From germline, CDR1 is SGHVS and CDR2 FNYEAQ. The CDR3 is 17 amino acids. The trim removed 1 base at V and 5 bases at J, leaving 9 bases unmatched. DNA of the CDR3: TGTGCCAGCAGCTTAGATGTAGCGGGAGGGCCGGGGGAGACCCAGTACTTC. Protein: CASSLDVAGGPGETQYF.

The CDR3, as DNA: TGTGCCAGCACCTACAGGACTGAAGCTTTCTTT. Translating it yields CASTYRTEAFF. The rearrangement uses TRBV6-5 and TRBJ1-1; maybe TRBD1 (5 bases). This CDR3 comprises 11 residues. V was trimmed by 7 bases and J by 5 bases, leaving 8 bases between them. CDR1 is MNHEY and CDR2 is SVGAGI in the germline V gene.

CDR3 DNA: TGTGCCTGGCGGAGCTCCTACGAGCAGTACTTC. This sequence encodes CAWRSSYEQYF. The genes are TRBV30 and TRBJ2-7; no clear D gene. CDR3 length: 11 amino acids. The germline V gene encodes CDR1 GTSNPN and CDR2 SVGIG (reference sequence). The V gene lost 5 bases and the J gene lost 0 bases, with 5 bases spanning the gap.

This clone was seen just once. The gene calls are TRBV28 and TRBJ1-5; no definite D call. Trimming cost V 10 bases and J 3 bases, with 10 bases left between them. CDR1 MDHEN and CDR2 SYDVKM come from the germline V gene. The CDR3 is made up of 12 amino acids. CDR3 DNA sequence: TGTGCCACCTCTCCCCCCAATCAGCCCCAGCATTTT. Its protein is CATSPPNQPQHF.

The chain recombines TRBV18 with TRBJ1-1; TRBD1 might be the D (6 bases). Trimming cost V 5 bases and J 3 bases, with 16 bases left between them. In germline, CDR1 is KGHSH, CDR2 LQKENI. The CDR3 has 15 residues. CDR3 region: CASSSETGLYTEAFF. CDR3 DNA sequence: TGTGCCAGCTCATCAGAGACAGGCCTTTACACTGAAGCTTTCTTT.

The rearrangement uses TRBV9 and TRBJ2-2; possibly TRBD1 for D (5 bases). The CDR3 contains 16 residues. The V end lost 1 base, the J end lost 0 bases, and 10 bases lay between the germline ends. The germline gives CDR1 SGDLS, CDR2 YYNGEE. This CDR3 reads CASSVLDSSNTGELFF. In DNA form, the CDR3 reads TGTGCCAGCAGCGTACTCGACAGTTCGAACACCGGGGAGCTGTTTTTT.

The V gene is TRBV30, the J gene TRBJ2-1; no reliable D call. The CDR3 runs 13 residues. Germline CDR1 GTSNPN, CDR2 SVGIG (reference sequence). V was cut by 1 base and J by 4 bases, with 8 bases left in between. This chain's CDR3 is CAWSGQVYNEQFF. CDR3 sequence (DNA): TGTGCCTGGAGTGGGCAGGTGTACAATGAGCAGTTCTTC.

The chain has TRBV5-1 and TRBJ2-7; weak D call: TRBD1 (5 bases). The germline V gene has CDR1 SGHRS and CDR2 YFSETQ. This CDR3 has 13 residues. V gave up 4 bases and J gave up 2 bases, with 10 bases separating them. The CDR3 sequence: CASSPRQPYEQYF. CDR3 in DNA: TGCGCCAGCAGCCCTAGACAGCCCTACGAGCAGTACTTC.

The chain joins TRBV7-6 to TRBJ2-1; TRBD2 aligns across 9 bases. Germline CDR1 SGHVS, CDR2 FNYEAQ. The CDR3 extends over 16 amino acids. Trimming cost V 5 bases and J 4 bases; bases outside gene matches: 9. The CDR3 nucleotides read TGTGCCAGCAGCCCCCTTTCTCTAGCGGGATACAATGAGCAGTTCTTC. Protein sequence: CASSPLSLAGYNEQFF. Combining the CDR3 with reference TRBV7-6 and TRBJ2-1 gives the whole variable domain GAGVSQSPRYKVTKRGQDVALRCDPISGHVSLYWYRQALGQGPEFLTYFNYEAQQDKSGLPNDRFSAERPEGSISTLTIQRTEQRDSAMYRCASSPLSLAGYNEQFFGPGTRLTVL.

The count of this clone is one. The rearrangement joins TRBV2 to TRBJ2-1; 9 nucleotides agree with TRBD1. With V trimmed by 4 bases and J by 4 bases, 8 bases remained unmatched. The CDR3 is made up of 16 amino acids. Germline V gene lookup returns CDR1 SNHLY and CDR2 FYNNEI. In nucleotides, the CDR3 is TGTGCCAGCAGTGGGGGGACAGGGAGAGTTTACAATGAGCAGTTCTTC. Translated, it gives CASSGGTGRVYNEQFF.

This clone was counted a few times. This sample also contains other DNA sequences that code for the same CDR3. V usage is TRBV6-1 and J usage is TRBJ2-3; TRBD1 matches 8 bases. The CDR3 extends over 14 amino acids. Germline-derived CDR1 and CDR2 are MNHNS and SASEGT. Trimming took 3 bases from V and 2 from J; bases not matched to a gene: 1. The CDR3 is CASSDRGPTDTQYF. The CDR3 nucleotides are TGTGCCAGCAGTGACAGGGGGCCCACAGATACGCAGTATTTT.

The chain employs TRBV5-1 and TRBJ2-3; the match to TRBD2 covers 9 bases. The CDR3 sequence is 13 residues long. V shed 7 bases and J 4 bases; nucleotides not matched to a gene: 4. Germline CDR1 reads SGHRS; CDR2 reads YFSETQ. The CDR3 sequence is CASGSGGPDTQYF. For the CDR3, the DNA is TGCGCCAGCGGTAGCGGGGGCCCAGATACGCAGTATTTT.

The J gene is TRBJ2-2, the V gene TRBV11-2, with 13 bases aligning to TRBD2. CDR3 size: 16 residues. The J segment lost 6 bases and the V segment lost 4 bases, leaving 5 bases of the junction unmatched. Germline-derived CDR1 and CDR2 are SGHAT and FQNNGV. The CDR3 DNA sequence: TGTGCCAGCAGCTCTCCGGGACTAGCGGGATCCGGGGAGCTGTTTTTT. Its protein is CASSSPGLAGSGELFF.

The V gene is TRBV28, the J gene TRBJ2-5, with TRBD2 as a possible D gene (5 bases). The CDR3 has 15 amino acids. With 6 bases removed from V and 11 bases from J, the gap between germline ends came to 25 bases. The germline CDR1 and CDR2 sequences are MDHEN and SYDVKM. CDR3 sequence reads: CASSRASPGVDEQYF. Written as DNA, the CDR3 is TGTGCCAGCAGCCGAGCTTCACCCGGGGTAGATGAGCAGTACTTC. Variable domain in full (rest from reference TRBV28 and TRBJ2-5): DVKVTQSSRYLVKRTGEKVFLECVQDMDHENMFWYRQDPGLGLRLIYFSYDVKMKEKGDIPEGYSVSREKKERFSLILESASTNQTSMYLCASSRASPGVDEQYFGPGTRLLVL.

This clone appeared a single time. The V gene is TRBV6-6, the J gene TRBJ2-7; D is perhaps TRBD1 (5 bases). The CDR3 is made up of 14 amino acids. Germline-derived CDR1 and CDR2 are MNHNY and SVGAGI (reference sequence). Trimming removed 6 bases from V and 0 bases from J, with 12 bases in between. Here the CDR3 DNA reads TGTGCCAGCAGGAAGGGGCTTGGCTCCTACGAGCAGTACTTC. It is translated as CASRKGLGSYEQYF.

A single count supports this clone. The rearrangement links TRBV28 to TRBJ2-3, with 11 bases fitting TRBD2. Germline assignment: CDR1 MDHEN and CDR2 SYDVKM. J lost 3 bases, V lost 5 bases, and 7 bases had no gene match. This CDR3 comprises 16 residues. The CDR3 spells CASSTLAGVATDTQYF. The CDR3 DNA reads as TGTGCCAGCAGTACACTAGCGGGAGTGGCGACAGATACGCAGTATTTT.

The V call is TRBV4-1, the J call TRBJ1-2, with 10 bases identical to TRBD1. CDR1 is MGHRA and CDR2 is YSYEKL in the germline V gene. There are 17 residues in the CDR3. V lost 0 bases and J lost 5; bases outside the gene matches: 9. In DNA form, the CDR3 reads TGCGCCAGCAGCCAAGATCTCATTTGGGACAGGGGATATGGCTACACCTTC. This sequence encodes CASSQDLIWDRGYGYTF.

The chain is built from TRBV27 and TRBJ1-5; D not resolved. V dropped 3 bases and J dropped 7 bases, with 10 bases sitting between them. Germline V lookup: CDR1 MNHEY, CDR2 SMNVEV (reference sequence). This CDR3 has 13 residues. The CDR3 DNA reads TGTGCCAGCAGTTTCGGACCTAGCCAGCCCCAGCATTTT. Translated, it gives CASSFGPSQPQHF.

The chain employs TRBV4-2 and TRBJ1-3, with 8 bases that match TRBD1. The CDR3 spans 15 residues. Per the germline V gene, CDR1 is LGHNA and CDR2 is YNFKEQ. V lost 1 base to trimming and J lost 4 bases; unmatched junction nucleotides: 3. The CDR3, as DNA: TGTGCCAGCAGCCAAGTCAGGGACAGGGGAAACACCATATATTTT. Protein: CASSQVRDRGNTIYF.

V usage is TRBV19 and J usage is TRBJ2-3, with D possibly TRBD2 on 5 matching bases. The germline CDR1 and CDR2 sequences are LNHDA and SQIVND (reference sequence). Deletions cut 5 bases from V and 1 base from J, with 13 bases between. CDR3 length equals 15 residues. CDR3 protein: CASSGRRSGTDTQYF. For the CDR3, the DNA is TGTGCCAGTAGTGGTAGGAGGAGCGGCACAGATACGCAGTATTTT.

The chain has TRBV5-1 and TRBJ2-1, with 9 nucleotides matching TRBD2. Germline V gene data show CDR1 as SGHRS and CDR2 as YFSETQ. The CDR3 totals 17 residues. V dropped 0 bases and J dropped 3; count of bases not matched to a gene: 7. The CDR3 is CASSLAMGGRGYNEQFF. CDR3 DNA: TGCGCCAGCAGCTTGGCCATGGGCGGGAGGGGCTACAATGAGCAGTTCTTC.